The 6 T cell receptor beta chains presented below share a single source sample, sequenced in a study of T cells after yellow fever vaccination. TCRdb independently ran MiXCR on the 5' RACE reads; one entry per CDR3 protein. This table has some 260,000 distinct CDR3 sequences, roughly 5% appearing once. The sample was CD4+ T cells sorted from PBMCs, taken on the day of the yellow fever booster vaccination. These receptors all stem from a man between 18 and 35 years old who received the YFV17D yellow fever vaccine.

The rearrangement links TRBV6-1 to TRBJ2-1; 7 bases agree with TRBD2. Germline trimming cut 1 base from V and 4 bases from J; bases unmatched to any gene: 10. This CDR3 is 17 amino acids long. The germline CDR1 and CDR2 sequences are MNHNS and SASEGT. The CDR3 nucleotides read TGTGCCAGCAGTGAAGAGGGTGGGCTAGCGGTGTACAATGAGCAGTTCTTC. Translation: CASSEEGGLAVYNEQFF.

This clonotype was detected ten times or more. This chain joins TRBV7-2 and TRBJ1-2; D is ambiguous. Germline V gene lookup returns CDR1 SGHTA and CDR2 FQGNSA. Trimming removed 4 bases from V and 4 bases from J, with 7 bases in between. CDR3 length: 12 amino acids. DNA for the CDR3: TGTGCCAGCAGCTATGGGATCTATGGCTACACCTTC. It specifies CASSYGIYGYTF.

The table lists this clonotype with many counts. The V call is TRBV4-3, the J call TRBJ1-4; no clear D. Trimming left V 1 base short and J 6 bases short, with 12 bases between. The CDR3 contains 15 residues. Germline V lookup: CDR1 LGHNA, CDR2 YSLEER. CDR3 amino acids: CASSQAAAMDEKLFF. In DNA, the CDR3 is TGCGCCAGCAGCCAAGCGGCAGCGATGGATGAAAAACTGTTTTTT.

This clonotype came up a few times. This chain uses TRBV6-5 with TRBJ1-2; 9 positions match TRBD1. The V and J ends lost 2 bases and 8 bases, in that order; junction bases with no gene match: 9. The germline gives CDR1 MNHEY, CDR2 SVGAGI. The CDR3 is 15 amino acids. DNA of the CDR3: TGTGCCAGCAGTTACGGGACAGGGATAATAGAAGGCTACACCTTC. The encoded protein is CASSYGTGIIEGYTF.

This clonotype was observed a few times. The chain couples TRBV12-3 or TRBV12-4 to TRBJ1-5; 8 bases are shared with TRBD1. The CDR3 contains 14 residues. V shed 7 bases and J 3 bases; nucleotides not matched to a gene: 5. CDR3 residues: CASNRQGPNQPQHF. The CDR3 DNA reads as TGTGCCAGCAATCGACAGGGGCCCAATCAGCCCCAGCATTTT.

This clonotype was detected only a few times. The gene calls are TRBV3-1 and TRBJ1-2; D not certain. Trimming removed 5 bases at V and 3 bases at J, with 7 bases between. Germline loops: CDR1 LGHDT, CDR2 YNNKEL (reference sequence). The CDR3 is 12 amino acids. The CDR3 here is CASSVSYYGYTF. The CDR3 region has the DNA TGTGCCAGCAGCGTCTCGTACTATGGCTACACCTTC. The complete variable domain, with remaining parts taken from reference TRBV3-1 and TRBJ1-2, reads DTAVSQTPKYLVTQMGNDKSIKCEQNLGHDTMYWYKQDSKKFLKIMFSYNNKELIINETVPNRFSPKSPDKAHLNLHINSLELGDSAVYFCASSVSYYGYTFGSGTRLTVV.